The T cell receptor (beta chain) described here comes from a study of beta chain features in type 1 diabetes. General observations from the study: Patients and controls would share equally any PCR tilt toward shorter templates.

cDNA synthesis used the whole RNA isolate, giving expressed TCRB sequences. Here immunoSEQ multiplex PCR was the method, and the copy in TCRdb shows in-frame clones only, minus some. The sample has hundreds of thousands of clones, around 30% seen once. Trimming removed 6 bases from V and 3 bases from J, with 14 bases in between. This CDR3 is built from 14 residues. Per germline, CDR1 SQVTM and CDR2 ANQGSEA. Comments on this clone: Its antigen remains unknown.

This rearrangement joins TRBV29-1 to TRBJ2-2, with D perhaps TRBD1 (6 bases). This clonotype was obtained from a man aged 18 to 30 in good health. Sequences were obtained from naive CD4+ T cells from blood. CDR3 nucleotides: TGCAGCGTCAAAGGGACAAGGGACACCGGGGAGCTGTTTTTT. Amino acids: CSVKGTRDTGELFF.